The next 7 T cell receptor beta chains were all read from a single sample in a study of shared clonotypes between healthy human individuals. Sequenced by immunoSEQ multiplex PCR; TCRdb stores in-frame clones only, minus some. The sample records about 2 million clones, roughly 95% being singletons. Material: naive CD4+ T cells sorted from blood. The subset was: CD45RA+ positively selected. These receptor sequences come from a man younger than 30 in good health.

Points on this clone: The same CDR3 arises from other DNA sequences in this sample as well. The chain couples TRBV6-1 to TRBJ2-7, with D unresolved. V was pared by 3 bases and J by 2 bases, with 2 bases between. The germline V gene encodes CDR1 MNHNS and CDR2 SASEGT. The CDR3 contains 11 residues. The DNA for the CDR3 is TGTGCCAGCAGTGACCCCTACGAGCAGTACTTC. Translating it yields CASSDPYEQYF.

V is TRBV9 and J is TRBJ2-5, with D possibly TRBD2 on 5 matching bases. Germline CDR1 and CDR2: SGDLS and YYNGEE. Trimming removed 0 bases from V and 7 bases from J, with 19 bases in between. CDR3 length equals 16 residues. The CDR3 region has the DNA TGTGCCAGCAGCGTAGGGTCCGGCCGGAGGTCGGGGACCCAGTACTTC. Its protein product is CASSVGSGRRSGTQYF.

This clone was seen a single time. This chain joins TRBV30 and TRBJ2-7, with D possibly being TRBD1 (7 bases). This CDR3 comprises 13 residues. The V end lost 5 bases, the J end lost 2 bases, and 13 bases lay between the germline ends. CDR1 and CDR2 (germline): GTSNPN, SVGIG (reference sequence). CDR3 in amino acids: CAWAGQTPYEQYF. The CDR3 DNA reads TGTGCCTGGGCGGGACAGACCCCCTACGAGCAGTACTTC.

The CDR3 spells CASSLAGAPSTDTQYF. CDR3 nucleotides: TGCGCCAGCAGCTTGGCGGGGGCCCCCAGCACAGATACGCAGTATTTT. The gene calls are TRBV5-1 and TRBJ2-3, with D perhaps being TRBD1 or TRBD2 (6 bases each). The CDR3 is made up of 16 amino acids. Germline lookup yields CDR1 SGHRS and CDR2 YFSETQ. The germline V and J ends were trimmed by 0 bases and 0 bases, with 11 bases remaining between them.

This chain links TRBV10-3 with TRBJ2-7; D perhaps matches TRBD2 (6 bases). Germline CDR1 ENHRY, CDR2 SYGVKD. The V end lost 3 bases, the J end lost 0 bases, and 12 bases lay between the germline ends. CDR3 length equals 15 residues. The CDR3 sequence: CAISDYGRISYEQYF. The DNA of the CDR3 is TGTGCCATCAGTGATTACGGGAGAATCTCCTACGAGCAGTACTTC.

The V and J genes are TRBV7-9 and TRBJ1-4, with 7 nucleotides matching TRBD1. This CDR3 spans 16 amino acids. Per germline, CDR1 SEHNR and CDR2 FQNEAQ (reference sequence). V trimming: 1 base; J trimming: 3 bases; junction bases outside the gene matches: 5. In DNA form, the CDR3 reads TGTGCCAGCAGCTTAGTCCGGGACAGAGCTAATGAAAAACTGTTTTTT. This codes for CASSLVRDRANEKLFF.

J is TRBJ2-2 and V is TRBV19; 7 bases line up with TRBD2. CDR3 size: 15 residues. The V gene's germline CDR1 is LNHDA and CDR2 SQIVND (reference sequence). V shed 4 bases, J shed 6 bases, and the junction held 8 bases outside the gene matches. This chain's CDR3 is CASSKGGTVAGELFF. The CDR3 nucleotides are TGTGCCAGTAGTAAGGGAGGGACTGTCGCCGGGGAGCTGTTTTTT.